This passage covers 2 T cell receptor beta chains from one sample sequenced in a study of regulatory T cells in long-lasting Graves disease (dated by TCRdb to the early 2020s). Preparation of the library involved multiplex PCR. Sequencing was carried out with an Illumina HiSeq 4000. iRepertoire HTBI primers and Arm-PCR amplification of CDR3 regions were used to construct TCR beta libraries. TCRdb redid the processing of the public reads, applying fastp at Q25 and MiXCR, and retained in-frame beta chains. Merged by CDR3 protein, the rows form single entries marked with the most common genes and DNA. The table for this sample lists around 450,000 distinct CDR3 sequences; about a sixth of them were counted only once. Of the sample, 12% is held by the ten largest clones. In the paper's terms, the time point label means: newly diagnosed GD, antithyroid drugs for less than 3 months. For both TCR sequencing and RNA sequencing, RNA was extracted from PBMCs using TRIzol.

The sample was also linked to a second study, of T cells in Graves' hyperthyroidism and ophthalmopathy.

This sample comprised peripheral blood mononuclear cells (PBMCs), obtained at new diagnosis, from a patient treated with antithyroid drugs. The receptors were gathered from a middle-aged man with Graves disease. Donor details come from another sample of the same person, matched by shared clones.

This clonotype was observed at least ten times. The chain joins TRBV7-8 to TRBJ2-1; D gene ambiguous. CDR1 SGHVS and CDR2 FQNEAQ come from the germline V gene. This CDR3 has 12 residues. V lost 3 bases, J lost 8 bases, and 8 bases lay in between. CDR3 DNA sequence: TGTGCCAGCAGCTTCCCATTGGATGAGCAGTTCTTC. Amino acid sequence: CASSFPLDEQFF.

This clonotype was detected a few times. The rearrangement uses TRBV7-8 and TRBJ1-5, with a tentative D call TRBD1 (6 bases). Germline values: CDR1 SGHVS, CDR2 FQNEAQ. This CDR3 has 13 residues. V was clipped by 9 bases and J by 1 base, with 10 bases between them. The CDR3 region has the DNA TGTGCCAGGTGGGGGGCCAGCAATCAGCCCCAGCATTTT. Protein product: CARWGASNQPQHF. The full variable domain, its missing parts supplied by reference TRBV7-8 and TRBJ1-5, is GAGVSQSPRYKVAKRGQDVALRCDPISGHVSLFWYQQALGQGPEFLTYFQNEAQLDKSGLPSDRFFAERPEGSVSTLKIQRTQQEDSAVYLCARWGASNQPQHFGDGTRLSIL.